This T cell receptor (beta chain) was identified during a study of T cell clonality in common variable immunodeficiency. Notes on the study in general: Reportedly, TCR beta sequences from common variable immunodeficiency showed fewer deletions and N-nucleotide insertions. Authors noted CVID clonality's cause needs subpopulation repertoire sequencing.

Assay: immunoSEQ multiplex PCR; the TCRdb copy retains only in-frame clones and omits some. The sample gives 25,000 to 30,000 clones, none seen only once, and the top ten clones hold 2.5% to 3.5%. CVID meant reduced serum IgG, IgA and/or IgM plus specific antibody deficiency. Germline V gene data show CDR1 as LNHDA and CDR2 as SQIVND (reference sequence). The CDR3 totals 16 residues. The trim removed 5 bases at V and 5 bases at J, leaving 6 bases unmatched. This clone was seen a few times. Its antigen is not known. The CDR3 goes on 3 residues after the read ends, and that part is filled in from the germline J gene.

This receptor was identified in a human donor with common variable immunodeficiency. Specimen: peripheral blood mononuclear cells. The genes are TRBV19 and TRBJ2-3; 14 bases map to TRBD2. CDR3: CASSPGLAGAEDTQYF. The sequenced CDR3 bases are TGTGCCAGTAGTCCGGGACTAGCGGGAGCTGAAGATACG.